This TCR beta chain stems from a study of cytomegalovirus exposure and HLA in healthy donors. Looked up from germline, CDR1 is SNHLY and CDR2 is FYNNEI. Trimming took 3 bases from V and 0 from J, leaving 22 bases between them. This CDR3 contains 19 residues. 13 Jbeta primers and 60 Vbeta primers were used for the PCR. Sequencing used immunoSEQ multiplex PCR; TCRdb keeps in-frame clones, though not all of them. In the table there are about 120,000 clones, 70% to 75% of which are singletons. What was sequenced was PBMCs. The genes are TRBV2 and TRBJ2-3; a possible D gene is TRBD1 (6 bases). The receptor was isolated from a woman in her late teens or twenties in good health and CMV-seronegative. The CDR3 is CASSEIVPGHTTSTDTQYF. In DNA form, the CDR3 reads TGTGCCAGCAGTGAGATTGTCCCGGGACATACTACTAGCACAGATACGCAGTATTTT. Complete variable domain (other parts from reference TRBV2 and TRBJ2-3): EPEVTQTPSHQVTQMGQEVILRCVPISNHLYFYWYRQILGQKVEFLVSFYNNEISEKSEIFDDQFSVERPDGSNFTLKIRSTKLEDSAMYFCASSEIVPGHTTSTDTQYFGPGTRLTVL.